This is a list of T cell receptor beta chains from one sample in a study of control samples from healthy donors and cancer patients. Assay used: immunoSEQ multiplex PCR; TCRdb lists only in-frame clones, some missing. This table has 55,000 to 65,000 clones, roughly 86% appearing once. The source material was PBMCs. These receptors were collected from a woman aged 55 to 70 with lung cancer. The CDR3 runs from the conserved cysteine through the conserved F or W. D genes are given only for firm matches. Expanded clones are given a class, and other clones once, few, many or no size at all.

clone size,D gene,J gene,V gene,CDR3 DNA,CDR3 protein
.,TRBD1,TRBJ2-5,TRBV7-2,TGTGCCAGCGCCCGGGACAGGGCAGAGACCCAGTACTTC,CASARDRAETQYF
.,.,TRBJ1-5,TRBV7-2,TGTGCCAGCAGCTACCTCGCCGGGGTGAATCAGCCCCAGCATTTT,CASSYLAGVNQPQHF
.,TRBD2,TRBJ2-1,TRBV7-3,TGTGCCAGCAGCCCGGGGGGACTAGCGTGGGTCAATGAGCAGTTCTTC,CASSPGGLAWVNEQFF
.,.,TRBJ1-4,TRBV4-2,TGTGCCAGCAGCCCCGACAGTTCCCGGGATGAAAAACTGTTTTTT,CASSPDSSRDEKLFF
.,TRBD1,TRBJ1-1,TRBV7-2,TGTGCCAGCAGCGCCGGACAGGGTTGGATAGCTTTCTTT,CASSAGQGWIAFF
.,.,TRBJ1-4,TRBV5-1,TGCGCCAGCAGCTTGGAGGGACCAGATGAAAAACTGTTTTTT,CASSLEGPDEKLFF
.,.,TRBJ2-2,TRBV3-1/TRBV3-2,TGTGCCAGCAGCCGGACCAACACCGGGGAGCTGTTTTTT,CASSRTNTGELFF
.,.,TRBJ1-5,TRBV10-3,TGTGCCATCAGTGTGGCGGGGGACCAGCCCCAGCATTTT,CAISVAGDQPQHF
.,TRBD1,TRBJ2-7,TRBV5-1,TGCGCCAGCAGCTGGAACAGGGGGCTGGAGCAGTACTTC,CASSWNRGLEQYF
.,TRBD2,TRBJ2-2,TRBV7-3,TGTGCCAGCAGCTTAAACAGCGGGAGGGCCTCCGGGGAGCTGTTTTTT,CASSLNSGRASGELFF
.,.,TRBJ1-2,TRBV20-1,TGCAGTGCTAGTACGGACGGCTACACCTTC,CSASTDGYTF
few,TRBD2,TRBJ2-3,TRBV7-3,TGTGCCAGCAGCACTATAGCGGGAAGCACAGATACGCAGTATTTT,CASSTIAGSTDTQYF
.,.,TRBJ2-4,TRBV3-1/TRBV3-2,TGTGCCAGCAGCCAAGCATCGAACATTCAGTACTTC,CASSQASNIQYF
.,TRBD2,TRBJ2-5,TRBV5-1,TGCGCCAGCAGCTTGGCGCTAGCGGGAGAGACCCAGTACTTC,CASSLALAGETQYF
.,.,TRBJ1-6,TRBV5-5,TGTGCCAGCAGCTTGGACCGGACCTATTCACCCCTCCACTTT,CASSLDRTYSPLHF
.,.,TRBJ1-4,TRBV3-1/TRBV3-2,TGTGCCAGCAGCGGAGGGGGGGGCTCGAATGAAAAACTGTTTTTT,CASSGGGGSNEKLFF
.,TRBD1,TRBJ2-2,TRBV5-1,TGCGCCAGCAGCTTGTCGCCGGGACAGGGGGGCACCGGGGAGCTGTTTTTT,CASSLSPGQGGTGELFF
.,TRBD1,TRBJ1-2,TRBV15,TGTGCCACCGGAGGGGGCGTTTATGGCTACACCTTC,CATGGGVYGYTF
.,.,TRBJ1-3,TRBV11-2,TGTGCCAGCAGCTTAGCCGGGGACACCATATATTTT,CASSLAGDTIYF
.,.,TRBJ2-7,TRBV21-1,TGTGCCAGCAGCGGGGACTTGACAGTATACGCCTACGAGCAGTACTTC,CASSGDLTVYAYEQYF
.,.,TRBJ1-3,TRBV7-3,TGTGCCAGCAGCCCCCTCAAAAGGGGACACACCATATATTTT,CASSPLKRGHTIYF
.,TRBD2,TRBJ2-1,TRBV3-1/TRBV3-2,TGTGCCAGCAGCCAGGGGAGGGAGTCGGGAAGGGTGCAGTTCTTC,CASSQGRESGRVQFF
.,.,TRBJ1-3,TRBV10-3,TGTGCCATTGACGACGGTACCTCTGGAAACACCATATATTTT,CAIDDGTSGNTIYF
medium-sized,TRBD2,TRBJ2-2,TRBV7-7,TGTGCTAGCAGCGGTAGCGGGGGGGCGTACACCGGGGAGCTGTTTTTT,CASSGSGGAYTGELFF
.,TRBD2,TRBJ2-2,TRBV5-1,TGCGCCAGCAGCTTGGCTGGGGGGGCCGGGGAGCTGTTTTTT,CASSLAGGAGELFF
.,.,TRBJ1-2,TRBV6-5,TGTGCCAGCACCGAAAGGGCACTCCAAAACTATGGCTACACCTTC,CASTERALQNYGYTF
.,.,TRBJ1-3,TRBV2,TGTGCCAGCAGTTCAGATACATCGACTGGAAACACCATATATTTT,CASSSDTSTGNTIYF
once,TRBD2,TRBJ2-3,TRBV28,TGTGCCAGCAGCGAACTCCTAAGCGGGAGTAACACAGATACGCAGTATTTT,CASSELLSGSNTDTQYF
.,TRBD2,TRBJ2-7,TRBV9,TGTGCCAGCAGCGGTAGCGGGATCTCCTACGAGCAGTACTTC,CASSGSGISYEQYF
once,TRBD2,TRBJ2-7,TRBV27,TGTGCCAGCAGTGCTAGCGGGCAGAGAGTTTCCTACGAGCAGTACTTC,CASSASGQRVSYEQYF
.,TRBD2,TRBJ2-1,TRBV24-1,TGTGCCACCAGTCGGGCTAGCGGGAGGGACTCCTACAATGAGCAGTTCTTC,CATSRASGRDSYNEQFF